Presented here are 17 T cell receptor beta chains from one specimen sequenced in a study of a mutant IDH1 vaccine in newly diagnosed glioma. As for time point: week 23, last vaccination. A 20-mer mutant IDH1 peptide at 300 ug was injected subcutaneously with topical imiquimod. The repertoire was sequenced with immunoSEQ multiplex PCR; TCRdb's copy has only in-frame clones and lacks some. The sample includes about 44,000 clones, more than 85% of them seen just once. Which antigens these TCRs recognize remains unknown. Sequencing was performed on PBMCs, taken from a glioma patient whose treatment included an IDH1 peptide vaccine. These receptor sequences come from a man aged 50 or older with glioma.

The chain joins TRBV4-1 to TRBJ2-7; perhaps TRBD2 as D (6 bases). The length of the CDR3 is 14 residues. Germline CDR1 MGHRA, CDR2 YSYEKL. Trimming pared 0 bases from V and 3 bases from J, leaving 9 bases between. The CDR3 DNA sequence: TGCGCCAGCAGCCAAGAGGAGGGGCTCTACGAGCAGTACTTC. Translating gives CASSQEEGLYEQYF.

CDR3 sequence (DNA): TGTGCCTGGAATAGGAACACTGAAGCTTTCTTT. This sequence encodes CAWNRNTEAFF. The chain couples TRBV30 to TRBJ1-1; D is uncertain. Deletions cut 4 bases from V and 1 base from J, with 4 bases between. Germline CDR1 GTSNPN, CDR2 SVGIG (reference sequence). This CDR3 region has 11 residues.

The chain recombines TRBV7-2 with TRBJ1-2, with D maybe TRBD1 (6 bases). This CDR3 is 16 amino acids long. CDR1 and CDR2 from the germline V gene are SGHTA and FQGNSA. Trimming removed 2 bases at V and 8 bases at J, with 21 bases between. CDR3 in amino acids: CASSLNSPSGGGGYTF. In DNA form, the CDR3 reads TGTGCCAGCAGCTTAAATTCGCCCTCGGGGGGCGGCGGCTACACCTTC.

The V and J genes are TRBV19 and TRBJ1-6, with TRBD1 matching 10 bases. With 6 bases clipped from V and 10 bases from J, the junction kept 9 bases outside the gene matches. Germline-derived CDR1 and CDR2 are LNHDA and SQIVND (reference sequence). The CDR3 is 15 amino acids. The CDR3 nucleotides are TGTGCCAGTAGCACAACCGGGACAGGGGTCTCACCCCTCCACTTT. Residues: CASSTTGTGVSPLHF.

V gene TRBV9 combines with J gene TRBJ1-1; the D is unclear. From germline, CDR1 is SGDLS and CDR2 YYNGEE. This CDR3 is built from 13 residues. V was clipped by 0 bases and J by 11 bases, with 14 bases between them. CDR3 amino acids: CASSVAGSTRAFF. The CDR3 DNA follows: TGTGCCAGCAGCGTAGCGGGATCGACGAGGGCTTTCTTT.

Only one count was recorded for this clone. The chain carries TRBV7-2 and TRBJ1-1, with unresolved D. The CDR3 sequence is 13 residues long. V was trimmed by 3 bases and J by 1 base, leaving 6 bases between them. Germline V CDR1 and CDR2: SGHTA, FQGNSA. The CDR3 DNA sequence: TGTGCCAGCAGCTTGGGAAGGAACACTGAAGCTTTCTTT. This translates into CASSLGRNTEAFF.

V usage is TRBV6-1 and J usage is TRBJ1-2; 8 bases fit TRBD1. CDR3 size: 12 residues. Germline V gene sequence: CDR1 MNHNS, CDR2 SASEGT. With V trimmed by 6 bases and J by 8 bases, 5 bases remained unmatched. The CDR3 reads CASSETGDGYTF. In DNA, the CDR3 is TGTGCCAGCAGCGAGACAGGGGACGGCTACACCTTC.

The chain carries TRBV6-4 and TRBJ2-2, with TRBD1 as a possible D gene (5 bases). V lost 7 bases, J lost 3 bases, and 27 bases lay in between. The CDR3 is made up of 19 amino acids. From germline, CDR1 is MRHNA and CDR2 SNTAGT. The CDR3 DNA reads TGTGCCAGCACCCCTATCTGGACCACACAGGCGGATGACACCGGGGAGCTGTTTTTT. Protein product: CASTPIWTTQADDTGELFF.

This clone was seen a single time. The genes are TRBV7-2 and TRBJ2-7; 11 bases agree with TRBD2. CDR1 is SGHTA, CDR2 FQGNSA, per germline. The CDR3 spans 15 residues. The V gene end was trimmed by 7 bases and the J gene end by 5 bases; junction bases not matched to a gene: 10. CDR3 bases: TGTGCCAGCACCGCACAACTAGCGGGAGCCAACGAGCAGTACTTC. This translates into CASTAQLAGANEQYF. The entire variable domain, with the rest obtained from reference TRBV7-2 and TRBJ2-7, is as follows: GAGVSQSPSNKVTEKGKDVELRCDPISGHTALYWYRQSLGQGLEFLIYFQGNSAPDKSGLPSDRFSAERTGGSVSTLTIQRTQQEDSAVYLCASTAQLAGANEQYFGPGTRLTVT.

V gene TRBV28 combines with J gene TRBJ1-1; D remains unclear. The CDR3 totals 15 residues. Germline-derived CDR1 and CDR2 are MDHEN and SYDVKM. Trimming left V 8 bases short and J 2 bases short, with 18 bases between. CDR3 amino acids: CASLSLTRGNTEAFF. The CDR3, as DNA: TGTGCCAGCTTATCCCTAACTCGGGGAAACACTGAAGCTTTCTTT.

The rearrangement uses TRBV27 and TRBJ1-1; maybe TRBD1 (6 bases). Trimming removed 3 bases from V and 5 bases from J, with 13 bases in between. The CDR3 covers 14 residues. Germline CDR1 reads MNHEY; CDR2 reads SMNVEV (reference sequence). The CDR3 reads CASSLQGWWTEAFF. The CDR3 DNA reads as TGTGCCAGCAGTTTGCAGGGGTGGTGGACTGAAGCTTTCTTT.

The gene calls are TRBV6-6 and TRBJ2-7, with a tentative D call TRBD1 (6 bases). V was cut by 3 bases and J by 4 bases, with 19 bases left in between. Germline assignment: CDR1 MNHNY and CDR2 SVGAGI (reference sequence). The CDR3 has 16 residues. The chain's CDR3 is CASSYPTSRGSYEQYF. Here the CDR3 DNA reads TGTGCCAGCAGTTATCCCACGAGCAGGGGATCGTACGAGCAGTACTTC.

The chain combines TRBV7-2 with TRBJ2-1, with 13 bases aligning to TRBD2. Germline V gene data show CDR1 as SGHTA and CDR2 as FQGNSA. The CDR3 runs 17 residues. Trimming cost V 7 bases and J 0 bases; bases outside gene matches: 6. CDR3 in DNA: TGTGCCAGCATAGTACTAGCGGGGGGGCCCTCCTACAATGAGCAGTTCTTC. Protein sequence: CASIVLAGGPSYNEQFF.

This sequence joins TRBV27 and TRBJ2-1, with 7 nucleotides matching TRBD1. Germline CDR1 is MNHEY and CDR2 is SMNVEV (reference sequence). CDR3 length: 15 residues. J gave up 0 bases and V 7 bases, and 6 bases lay outside the gene matches. The CDR3 region is CASIPQGDSYNEQFF. For the CDR3, the DNA is TGTGCCAGCATTCCCCAGGGGGACTCCTACAATGAGCAGTTCTTC.

This sequence joins TRBV30 and TRBJ1-2, with 10 bases lining up with TRBD1. V shed 1 base, J shed 2 bases, and the junction held 4 bases outside the gene matches. CDR3 size: 15 residues. Germline V gene data show CDR1 as GTSNPN and CDR2 as SVGIG (reference sequence). Written as DNA, the CDR3 is TGTGCCTGGAGTGACCCGGGACAGGGGAACTATGGCTACACCTTC. Protein product: CAWSDPGQGNYGYTF.

This chain links TRBV25-1 with TRBJ1-3; D is perhaps TRBD1 (5 bases). There are 13 residues in the CDR3. V was trimmed by 7 bases and J by 4 bases, leaving 11 bases between them. Germline-derived CDR1 and CDR2 are MGHDK and SYGVNS. CDR3 nucleotide sequence: TGTGCCAGCACCCCCGCAGGGGGAAACACCATATATTTT. Its protein product is CASTPAGGNTIYF.

In this sample, this clone turned up a few times. The chain is built from TRBV10-1 and TRBJ2-3; D possibly uses TRBD1 or TRBD2 (5 bases each). Trimming pared 9 bases from V and 2 bases from J, leaving 18 bases between. Germline values: CDR1 WNHNN, CDR2 SYGVQD (reference sequence). CDR3 length: 15 amino acids. The CDR3 region has the DNA TGCGCCAGAGAGGGGCCAGACGTACACACAGATACGCAGTATTTT. This sequence encodes CAREGPDVHTDTQYF.